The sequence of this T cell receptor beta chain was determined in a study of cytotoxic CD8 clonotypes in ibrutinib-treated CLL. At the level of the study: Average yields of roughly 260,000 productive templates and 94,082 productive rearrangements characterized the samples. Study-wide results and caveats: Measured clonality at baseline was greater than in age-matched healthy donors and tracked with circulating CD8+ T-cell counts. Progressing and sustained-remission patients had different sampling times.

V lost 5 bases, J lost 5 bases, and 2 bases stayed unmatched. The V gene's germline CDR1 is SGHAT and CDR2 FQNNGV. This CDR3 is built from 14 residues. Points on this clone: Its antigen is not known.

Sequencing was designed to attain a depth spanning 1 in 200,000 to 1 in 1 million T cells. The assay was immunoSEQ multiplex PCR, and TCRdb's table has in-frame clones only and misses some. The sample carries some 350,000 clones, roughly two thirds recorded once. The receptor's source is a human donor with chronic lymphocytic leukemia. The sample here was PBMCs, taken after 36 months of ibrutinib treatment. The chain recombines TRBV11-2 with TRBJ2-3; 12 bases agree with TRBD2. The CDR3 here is CASSATSGGDTQYF. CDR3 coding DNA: TGTGCCAGCAGCGCGACTAGCGGGGGAGATACGCAGTATTTT.